This paragraph reports one T cell receptor beta chain. Antigen unknown. Repertoires were generated with immunoSEQ multiplex PCR, while TCRdb's copy carries only in-frame clones and drops some. Of about 29,000 clones in the sample, about 87% were seen once. The sample is drawn from a study of lymphopenia after photon versus proton radiotherapy. General study findings and limits: Under photons, naive T cells and diversity fell while effector/memory populations rose. Only patients who died were analyzed for survival; proton advantage is unproven.

CDR1 is LNHNV and CDR2 is YYDKDF in the germline V gene (reference sequence). V was clipped by 8 bases and J by 5 bases, with 21 bases between them. This CDR3 has 15 amino acids. The sequencing here drew on peripheral blood, taken from a patient treated with proton-based radiotherapy. This sequence joins TRBV15 and TRBJ2-5; D remains ambiguous. This sequence was found in a woman aged 60 to 75 with cholangiocarcinoma. Some clones in this sample may be carry-over from other donors' samples. The CDR3 DNA follows: TGTGCCACCGGGCCGATGGGTTCCTCCCGGGAGACCCAGTACTTC. Its translation: CATGPMGSSRETQYF. Variable domain in full (rest from reference TRBV15 and TRBJ2-5): DAMVIQNPRYQVTQFGKPVTLSCSQTLNHNVMYWYQQKSSQAPKLLFHYYDKDFNNEADTPDNFQSRRPNTSFCFLDIRSPGLGDTAMYLCATGPMGSSRETQYFGPGTRLLVL.